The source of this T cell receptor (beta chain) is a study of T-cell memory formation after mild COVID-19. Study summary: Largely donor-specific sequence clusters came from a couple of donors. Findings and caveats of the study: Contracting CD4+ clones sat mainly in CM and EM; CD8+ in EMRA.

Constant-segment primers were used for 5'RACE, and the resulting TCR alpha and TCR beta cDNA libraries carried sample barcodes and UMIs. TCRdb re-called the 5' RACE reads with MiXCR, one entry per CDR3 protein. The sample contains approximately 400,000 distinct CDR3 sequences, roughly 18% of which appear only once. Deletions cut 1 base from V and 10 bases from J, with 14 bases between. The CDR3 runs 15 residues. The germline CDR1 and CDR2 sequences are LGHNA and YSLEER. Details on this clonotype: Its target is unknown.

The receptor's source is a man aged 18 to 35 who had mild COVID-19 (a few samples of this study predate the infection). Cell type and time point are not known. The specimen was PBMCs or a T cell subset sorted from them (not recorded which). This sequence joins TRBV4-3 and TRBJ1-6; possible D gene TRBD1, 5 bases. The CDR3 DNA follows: TGCGCCAGCAGCCAAGGAGAGGGACGCAACTCACCCCTCCACTTT. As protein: CASSQGEGRNSPLHF.